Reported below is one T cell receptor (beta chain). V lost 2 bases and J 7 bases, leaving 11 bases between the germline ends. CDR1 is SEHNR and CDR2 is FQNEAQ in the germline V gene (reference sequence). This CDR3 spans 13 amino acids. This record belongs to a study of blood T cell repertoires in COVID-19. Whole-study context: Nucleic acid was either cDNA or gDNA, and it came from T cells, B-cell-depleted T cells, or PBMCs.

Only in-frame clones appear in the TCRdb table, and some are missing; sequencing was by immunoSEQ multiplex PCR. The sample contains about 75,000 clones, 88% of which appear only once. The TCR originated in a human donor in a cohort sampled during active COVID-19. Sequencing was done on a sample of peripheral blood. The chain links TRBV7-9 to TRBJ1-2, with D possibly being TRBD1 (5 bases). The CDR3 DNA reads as TGTGCCAGCAGCTTAAGGGGCCTGGTTGGCTACACCTTC. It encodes CASSLRGLVGYTF.